This T cell receptor beta chain was profiled in a study of blood T cells in healthy people across ages. The study, taken as a whole, reports: The study found more naive CD4+ cells and higher diversity in long-lived than aged donors.

The CDR3 consists of 16 residues. In germline, CDR1 is SGHAT, CDR2 FQNNGV. Trimming cost V 1 base and J 0 bases, with 9 bases left between them. At least ten counts were recorded for this clonotype. What it binds is not known. Aged about 6 to 95, donors were systemically healthy Caucasians from Russia. Staff drew 9 to 10 milliliters of peripheral blood from each donor. For the second PCR, which ran for 7 to 11 cycles, a sample-barcoded 5' primer and a J-beta primer mix were used. A tag from a template-switch adaptor with 12 random nucleotides marked each cDNA molecule. TCRdb reprocessed the 5' RACE reads with MiXCR, giving one entry per CDR3 protein. Of 650,000 or so distinct CDR3 sequences listed, about 50% are singletons.

The chain has TRBV11-2 and TRBJ2-2; D is unclear. Sequenced input: blood. The sequence was obtained from a woman aged 80 or over in good health. In DNA form, the CDR3 reads TGTGCCAGCAGCTTAGTCCCTACCACGAACACCGGGGAGCTGTTTTTT. It codes for CASSLVPTTNTGELFF.